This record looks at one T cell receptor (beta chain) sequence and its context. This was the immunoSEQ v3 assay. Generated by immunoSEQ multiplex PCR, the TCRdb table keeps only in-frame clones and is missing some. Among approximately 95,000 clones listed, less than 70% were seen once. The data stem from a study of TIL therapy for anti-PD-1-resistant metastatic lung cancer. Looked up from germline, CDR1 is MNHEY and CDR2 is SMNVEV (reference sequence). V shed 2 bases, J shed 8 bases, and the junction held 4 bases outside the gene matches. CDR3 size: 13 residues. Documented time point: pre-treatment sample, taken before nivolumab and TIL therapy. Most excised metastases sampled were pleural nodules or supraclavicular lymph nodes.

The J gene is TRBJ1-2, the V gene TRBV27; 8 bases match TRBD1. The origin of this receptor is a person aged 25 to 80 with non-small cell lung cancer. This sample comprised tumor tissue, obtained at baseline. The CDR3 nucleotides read TGTGCCAGCAGTTTAGGACAGGGTCGGGGCTACACCTTC. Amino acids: CASSLGQGRGYTF.